The text below deals with one T cell receptor (beta chain). Expressed TCRB transcripts were sequenced because the entire RNA isolate underwent reverse transcription. Some clones are missing from TCRdb's copy, which holds only in-frame ones; the method was immunoSEQ multiplex PCR. There are roughly 250,000 clones in the sample; about 70% occur only once, and around 0.05% lies in the top ten. The data stem from a study of beta chain features in type 1 diabetes. Per the germline V gene, CDR1 is SGHAT and CDR2 is FQNNGV. The CDR3 has 17 residues. V was cut by 3 bases and J by 5 bases, with 23 bases left in between.

The sequence was obtained from a man aged 25 to 45 in good health. The sample comprised naive CD4+ T cells from blood. The chain uses TRBV11-2 and TRBJ2-7; D uncertain. The CDR3: CASSFYGRTGPPDEQYF. The DNA for the CDR3 is TGTGCCAGCAGCTTCTATGGACGGACCGGACCCCCCGACGAGCAGTACTTC.